This T cell receptor beta chain comes out of a study of T cell repertoires in aging, cancer and after chemotherapy. General study points: Untreated cancer patients had significantly lower blood TCR diversity than age-matched healthy donors.

TRB rearrangements spanning V, D and J were amplified using mixed TRB-A/B primers. TCRdb redid the calling of the multiplex PCR reads with MiXCR, one entry per CDR3 protein. The repertoire has 400 to 500 distinct CDR3 sequences, 20% to 25% of them found once; the top ten carry around 30%. The CDR3 loop spans 18 amino acids. Germline values: CDR1 SGHKS, CDR2 YYEKEE (reference sequence). The V segment lost 0 bases and the J segment 1 base; nucleotides outside the gene matches: 10. Amplification of TCR beta used genomic DNA extracted from peripheral blood. This clonotype is hyperexpanded (1% or more). Antigen specificity is unknown.

The clonotype was recovered from a human donor with a solid tumor. The chain uses TRBV5-5 and TRBJ2-3; 8 positions agree with TRBD2. Sequenced sample: blood. The CDR3 nucleotides read TGTGCCAGCAGCTTGGCCAGAGTACGGGAGGGCCGCACAGATACGCAGTATTTT. This sequence encodes CASSLARVREGRTDTQYF.